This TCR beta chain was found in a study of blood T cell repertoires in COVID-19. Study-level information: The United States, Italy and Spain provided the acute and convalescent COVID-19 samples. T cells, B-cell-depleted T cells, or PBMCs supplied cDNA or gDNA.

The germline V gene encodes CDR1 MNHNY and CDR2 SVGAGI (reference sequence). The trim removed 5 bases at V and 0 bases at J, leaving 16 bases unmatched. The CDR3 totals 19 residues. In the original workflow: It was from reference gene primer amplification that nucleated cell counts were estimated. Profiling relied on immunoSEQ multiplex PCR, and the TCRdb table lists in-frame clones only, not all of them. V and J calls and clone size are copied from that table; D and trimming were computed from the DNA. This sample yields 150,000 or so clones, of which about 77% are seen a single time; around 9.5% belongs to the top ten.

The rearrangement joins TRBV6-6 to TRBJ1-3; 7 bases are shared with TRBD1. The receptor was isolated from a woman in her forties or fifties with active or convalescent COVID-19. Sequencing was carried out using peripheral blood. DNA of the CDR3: TGTGCCAGCAGTCCCCAAGGGACAGTTTGGAGGGCCTCTGGAAACACCATATATTTT. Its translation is CASSPQGTVWRASGNTIYF.